The 24 T cell receptor beta chains listed next were all sequenced from one sample in a study of breast tumors, draining lymph nodes, adjacent tissues. Axillary draining lymph nodes of breast cancer patients supplied the node samples. A single record per CDR3 protein comes from TCRdb applying MiXCR to the multiplex PCR reads. The table has approximately 200,000 distinct CDR3 sequences, approximately 31% seen once. Sequencing used axillary lymph node tissue. The receptors originated from a female donor with breast cancer. Some clones in this sample may be carry-over from other donors' samples.

The sample holds many counts of this clonotype. V usage is TRBV20-1 and J usage is TRBJ2-1, with D perhaps matching TRBD2 (6 bases). The CDR3 runs 13 residues. V lost 5 bases, J lost 2 bases, and 10 bases lay in between. Germline CDR1 and CDR2: DFQATT and SNEGSKA (reference sequence). Here the CDR3 DNA reads TGCAGTGCTTCGGGGGTCACCTACAATGAGCAGTTCTTC. This gives the protein CSASGVTYNEQFF.

This clonotype appeared once. Its ends do not fully match the called genes, so a read error is possible. The CDR3 loop is CSARARSPSYEQHF. The CDR3 DNA is TGCAGTGCTAGAGCGCGGAGCCCTTCCTACGAGCAGCATTTC. This rearrangement joins TRBV20-1 to TRBJ2-7, with D uncertain. Germline V gives CDR1 DFQATT, CDR2 SNEGSKA (reference sequence). CDR3 size: 14 residues.

This clonotype was observed many times. V and J are TRBV5-1 and TRBJ1-6; D is uncertain. V dropped 0 bases and J dropped 5 bases, with 9 bases sitting between them. CDR3 size: 15 residues. Looked up from germline, CDR1 is SGHRS and CDR2 is YFSETQ. The CDR3 sequence is CASSLAAGNNSPLHF. The CDR3 DNA follows: TGCGCCAGCAGCTTGGCCGCCGGAAATAATTCACCCCTCCACTTT.

This clonotype was recorded at least ten times. The chain recombines TRBV7-8 with TRBJ2-5; 9 positions agree with TRBD2. The CDR3 contains 15 residues. CDR1 SGHVS and CDR2 FQNEAQ come from the germline V gene. J gave up 0 bases and V 1 base, and 0 bases lay outside the gene matches. CDR3 DNA: TGTGCCAGCAGCTTAGTAGCGGGGGACCAAGAGACCCAGTACTTC. Translating it yields CASSLVAGDQETQYF.

The J gene is TRBJ2-1, the V gene TRBV29-1, with 11 nucleotides matching TRBD1. The germline gives CDR1 SQVTM, CDR2 ANQGSEA. Trimming at V came to 7 bases and at J to 3 bases, leaving 2 bases not matched to a gene. The CDR3 contains 13 residues. Here the CDR3 reads CSAGTGGYNEQFF. The CDR3 nucleotides are TGCAGCGCCGGGACAGGGGGCTACAATGAGCAGTTCTTC.

This clonotype came up many times. The chain is built from TRBV7-2 and TRBJ2-2; the match to TRBD2 covers 7 bases. Germline CDR1 SGHTA, CDR2 FQGNSA. J gave up 0 bases and V 5 bases, and 12 bases lay outside the gene matches. The CDR3 runs 18 residues. The CDR3 bases are TGTGCCAGCAGCCCCGGGCGGGGGACTATCGCGAACACCGGGGAGCTGTTTTTT. Its translation: CASSPGRGTIANTGELFF.

In the case of this clonotype: This clone may be a read error of a much larger clone one base away. The rearrangement uses TRBV20-1 and TRBJ2-3; 10 nucleotides line up with TRBD1. The CDR3 has 15 residues. Germline V gives CDR1 DFQATT, CDR2 SNEGSKA (reference sequence). CDR3 nucleotides: TGCAGTGCTCCCTCCACGGGACAGGGGAAAGATGCGCAGTATTTT. Translation gives CSAPSTGQGKDAQYF.

The chain carries TRBV7-2 and TRBJ2-2, with 12 bases that match TRBD2. Losses at the gene ends were 5 bases for V and 4 bases for J; bases not matched to a gene: 8. Per germline, CDR1 SGHTA and CDR2 FQGNSA. The CDR3 runs 17 residues. CDR3 in amino acids: CASSPGLAGRTTGELFF. The DNA for the CDR3 is TGTGCCAGCAGCCCTGGACTAGCGGGAAGGACCACCGGGGAGCTGTTTTTT. Full variable domain (outside the CDR3, taken from reference TRBV7-2 and TRBJ2-2): GAGVSQSPSNKVTEKGKDVELRCDPISGHTALYWYRQSLGQGLEFLIYFQGNSAPDKSGLPSDRFSAERTGGSVSTLTIQRTQQEDSAVYLCASSPGLAGRTTGELFFGEGSRLTVL.

In its sample, this clonotype was seen many times. The chain uses TRBV29-1 and TRBJ2-5; possible D gene TRBD1, 5 bases. This CDR3 has 13 residues. The V gene's germline CDR1 is SQVTM and CDR2 ANQGSEA. Trimming pared 3 bases from V and 4 bases from J, leaving 12 bases between. The CDR3 coding sequence is TGCAGCGTTGATAGTCTAGGGGTAGAGACCCAGTACTTC. Translating it yields CSVDSLGVETQYF.

This clonotype was seen repeatedly, ten times or more. The chain links TRBV11-3 to TRBJ2-3, with 9 bases that match TRBD2. Germline trimming cut 4 bases from V and 0 bases from J; bases unmatched to any gene: 5. Germline V gene data show CDR1 as SGHNT and CDR2 as YENEEA. The CDR3 length is 16 residues. For the CDR3, the DNA is TGTGCCAGCAGCTATAGCGGGGGCCCTAGCACAGATACGCAGTATTTT. Its protein product is CASSYSGGPSTDTQYF. The complete variable domain, with remaining parts taken from reference TRBV11-3 and TRBJ2-3, reads EAGVVQSPRYKIIEKKQPVAFWCNPISGHNTLYWYLQNLGQGPELLIRYENEEAVDDSQLPKDRFSAERLKGVDSTLKIQPAELGDSAVYLCASSYSGGPSTDTQYFGPGTRLTVL.

This clonotype occurred many times. J is TRBJ1-2 and V is TRBV6-5, with 9 bases matching TRBD1. Germline CDR1 and CDR2: MNHEY and SVGAGI. Losses at the gene ends were 8 bases for V and 8 bases for J; bases not matched to a gene: 3. The CDR3 is made up of 11 amino acids. The CDR3 loop reads CASYTGGGYTF. CDR3 DNA sequence: TGTGCCAGCTATACAGGGGGCGGCTACACCTTC.

A word on this clonotype: A read error may explain this, as a much larger clone is one base away. The chain couples TRBV20-1 to TRBJ2-5, with 7 positions matching TRBD1. The CDR3 totals 15 residues. Trimming cost V 0 bases and J 4 bases; bases outside gene matches: 8. Germline V lookup: CDR1 DFQATT, CDR2 SNEGSKA (reference sequence). Written as DNA, the CDR3 is TGCAGTGCTAGAGATAGTGGGACAGTACCAGAGACCCAGTACTTC. Encoded protein: CSARDSGTVPETQYF.

This clonotype came up many times. Being one base from a much bigger clone, this may be a read error. The chain couples TRBV20-1 to TRBJ2-6; TRBD1 agrees at 8 bases. This CDR3 is 13 amino acids long. CDR1 DFQATT and CDR2 SNEGSKA come from the germline V gene (reference sequence). CDR3 amino acids: CSVRGLGANALTF. The CDR3 DNA sequence: TGCAGCGTCAGGGGGCTCGGGGCCAACGCCCTGACTTTC.

This clonotype was detected many times. The chain carries TRBV5-8 and TRBJ2-3; D might be TRBD2 (5 bases). The CDR3 length is 16 residues. Germline V gene data show CDR1 as SGHTS and CDR2 as YDEGEE. V was cut by 0 bases and J by 1 base, with 12 bases left in between. In nucleotides, the CDR3 is TGTGCCAGCAGCTTGGAGGTGAGGGCGGGCACAGATACGCAGTATTTT. The encoded protein is CASSLEVRAGTDTQYF.

The chain uses TRBV3-1 and TRBJ2-6, with D possibly being TRBD1 (5 bases). This CDR3 has 15 residues. The V gene lost 1 base and the J gene lost 4 bases, with 8 bases spanning the gap. In germline, CDR1 is LGHDT, CDR2 YNNKEL (reference sequence). CDR3 sequence reads: CASSQAGSGANVLTF. The CDR3 DNA reads TGTGCCAGCAGCCAAGCAGGGTCAGGGGCCAACGTCCTGACTTTC.

The sample holds many counts of this clonotype. V usage is TRBV6-5 and J usage is TRBJ1-5, with 11 bases lining up with TRBD1. CDR1 is MNHEY and CDR2 is SVGAGI in the germline V gene. The CDR3 is 16 residues long. Trimming took 5 bases from V and 6 from J; bases not matched to a gene: 9. CDR3 sequence (DNA): TGTGCCAGCAGTACCAGGGGGACAGGGGGGAGTCAGCCCCAGCATTTT. Translated: CASSTRGTGGSQPQHF.

This clonotype was observed many times. The chain employs TRBV4-3 and TRBJ2-2, with D perhaps assigned TRBD1 or TRBD2 (5 bases each). The germline V gene encodes CDR1 LGHNA and CDR2 YSLEER. This CDR3 has 15 residues. Trimming shortened V by 1 base and J by 4 bases, and 10 bases separated the two germline ends. CDR3 in amino acids: CASSQGGASTGELFF. As DNA, the CDR3 is TGCGCCAGCAGCCAAGGAGGGGCGTCCACCGGGGAGCTGTTTTTT.

The CDR3 is CASSRGAQEFYGYTF. The CDR3 DNA is TGTGCCAGCAGCCGCGGGGCACAGGAATTCTATGGCTACACCTTC. The rearrangement links TRBV6-5 to TRBJ1-2; perhaps TRBD1 as D (5 bases). In germline, CDR1 is MNHEY, CDR2 SVGAGI. V was clipped by 6 bases and J by 4 bases, with 18 bases between them. CDR3 length: 15 amino acids.

The CDR3 protein is CATSISLGKKISGYTF. The CDR3 region has the DNA TGTGCCACCAGCATTTCTCTAGGGAAAAAGATATCTGGCTACACCTTC. This chain connects TRBV15 to TRBJ1-2; no definite D call. V gave up 4 bases and J gave up 7 bases, with 22 bases separating them. CDR3 length: 16 amino acids. Germline V gene data show CDR1 as LNHNV and CDR2 as YYDKDF (reference sequence).

In this sample, this clonotype turned up many times. V is TRBV5-1 and J is TRBJ2-2; 7 bases align to TRBD1. V gave up 4 bases and J gave up 5 bases; unmatched junction bases: 2. The length of the CDR3 is 13 residues. The germline V gene has CDR1 SGHRS and CDR2 YFSETQ. CDR3 sequence: CASSEQGTGELFF. The CDR3 DNA sequence: TGCGCCAGCAGCGAACAGGGGACCGGGGAGCTGTTTTTT. Full variable domain (missing parts from reference TRBV5-1 and TRBJ2-2): KAGVTQTPRYLIKTRGQQVTLSCSPISGHRSVSWYQQTPGQGLQFLFEYFSETQRNKGNFPGRFSGRQFSNSRSEMNVSTLELGDSALYLCASSEQGTGELFFGEGSRLTVL.

The chain is built from TRBV2 and TRBJ1-4, with D possibly matching TRBD1 (6 bases). The germline V and J ends were trimmed by 5 bases and 7 bases, with 17 bases remaining between them. This CDR3 is 15 amino acids long. Germline V gene lookup returns CDR1 SNHLY and CDR2 FYNNEI. The CDR3 DNA is TGTGCCAGCAGTACCCCTTGGGACATAAGTGAAAAACTGTTTTTT. Translated, it gives CASSTPWDISEKLFF.

There are many counts of this clonotype. The chain carries TRBV5-1 and TRBJ2-1; D may be TRBD1 (6 bases). Germline V CDR1 and CDR2: SGHRS, YFSETQ. The CDR3 runs to 14 residues. Trimming shortened V by 3 bases and J by 5 bases, and 12 bases separated the two germline ends. CDR3 coding DNA: TGCGCCAGCAGCTCACAGGGCCCAAACAATGAGCAGTTCTTC. This sequence encodes CASSSQGPNNEQFF.

In its sample, this clonotype was seen once. This chain uses TRBV12-3 or TRBV12-4 with TRBJ1-5; 10 positions match TRBD1. V trimming: 8 bases; J trimming: 7 bases; junction bases outside the gene matches: 17. The CDR3 has 17 residues. The CDR3 DNA follows: TGTGCCAGCTCACGCCGAGGGACCGGGACAGGGGAACAGCCCCAGCATTTT. This encodes CASSRRGTGTGEQPQHF.

Concerning this clonotype: Here the CDR3 omits its conserved ending phenylalanine or tryptophan, so a read error is the likely source. The chain couples TRBV3-1 to TRBJ2-5, with a tentative D call TRBD1 (6 bases). Trimming left V 2 bases short and J 5 bases short, with 18 bases between. From germline, CDR1 is LGHDT and CDR2 YNNKEL (reference sequence). The CDR3 totals 16 residues. CDR3 DNA sequence: TGTGCCAGCAGCCAATCATTCTCATCCCAGGGGGAGACCCAGTACCTC. Protein: CASSQSFSSQGETQYL.